This TCR beta chain derives from a study of molecular identifiers for immune sequencing clone quantification. Using its own MiXCR run on the PCR reads, TCRdb lists one record per CDR3 protein. The table has approximately 680,000 distinct CDR3 sequences, about 25% seen once. Sequenced: naive CD8+ T cells from blood, with Jurkat cell RNA spiked in. Subset of the sample: FACS-sorted CD8+CD4-CCR7+CD45RA+ naive T cells. The receptor was derived from a human donor in good health. Some libraries in this study had Jurkat cell RNA spiked in.

In nucleotides, the CDR3 is TGTGCCCGCCGCGGGGGGGGAGGAGGGTACGAGCAGTACTTC. Translation: CARRGGGGGYEQYF. The chain joins TRBV7-2 to TRBJ2-7, with 9 bases that match TRBD2. The CDR3 extends over 14 amino acids. With 11 bases clipped from V and 4 bases from J, the junction kept 12 bases outside the gene matches. Germline V gives CDR1 SGHTA, CDR2 FQGNSA.